The 7 T cell receptor beta chains below come from one sample, sequenced in a study of T cells in Graves' hyperthyroidism and ophthalmopathy. TCR beta CDR3 region amplification was performed from RNA transcripts. Using the HTBI primer set, a first-round RT-PCR was run on the TCR CDR3. TCRdb independently ran MiXCR on the multiplex PCR reads; one entry per CDR3 protein. The profile shows about 290,000 distinct CDR3 sequences, about an eighth of them singletons. Source material: blood. These receptor sequences come from a woman aged 40-49 years with Graves' hyperthyroidism.

In this sample, this clonotype turned up many times. This rearrangement joins TRBV28 to TRBJ2-7; D unclear. This CDR3 has 15 amino acids. Germline loops: CDR1 MDHEN, CDR2 SYDVKM. The germline V and J ends were trimmed by 4 bases and 0 bases, with 13 bases remaining between them. The CDR3 DNA follows: TGTGCCAGCAGTTCTCCTCTCACACTCTCCTACGAGCAGTACTTC. This codes for CASSSPLTLSYEQYF.

V is TRBV18 and J is TRBJ1-3; no reliable D call. Germline CDR1 reads KGHSH; CDR2 reads LQKENI. This CDR3 contains 16 residues. V was cut by 0 bases and J by 3 bases, with 12 bases left in between. CDR3 protein: CASSPPTAMGGNTIYF. CDR3 in DNA: TGTGCCAGCTCACCACCGACGGCTATGGGTGGAAACACCATATATTTT. Combining the CDR3 with reference TRBV18 and TRBJ1-3 gives the whole variable domain NAGVMQNPRHLVRRRGQEARLRCSPMKGHSHVYWYRQLPEEGLKFMVYLQKENIIDESGMPKERFSAEFPKEGPSILRIQQVVRGDSAAYFCASSPPTAMGGNTIYFGEGSWLTVV.

There are many counts of this clonotype. V gene TRBV20-1 combines with J gene TRBJ2-1; D is uncertain. Germline V CDR1 and CDR2: DFQATT, SNEGSKA (reference sequence). There are 14 residues in the CDR3. Deletions cut 2 bases from V and 7 bases from J, with 15 bases between. CDR3 protein: CSARLAPTSNEQFF. CDR3 coding DNA: TGCAGTGCTAGATTGGCTCCCACAAGTAATGAGCAGTTCTTC.

This clonotype was seen at least ten times. This chain joins TRBV20-1 and TRBJ1-5, with D tentatively TRBD1 (5 bases). The CDR3 totals 14 residues. Trimming cost V 3 bases and J 0 bases, with 9 bases left between them. The germline V gene encodes CDR1 DFQATT and CDR2 SNEGSKA (reference sequence). CDR3: CSASKGNSNQPQHF. CDR3 nucleotides: TGCAGTGCTAGTAAGGGGAATAGCAATCAGCCCCAGCATTTT.

This clonotype has a count of ten or more. The CDR3 protein is CASSTWVSNQPQHF. The CDR3 nucleotides read TGTGCCAGTAGTACCTGGGTTAGCAATCAGCCCCAGCATTTT. J is TRBJ1-5 and V is TRBV19; D is unclear. The CDR3 has 14 amino acids. In germline, CDR1 is LNHDA, CDR2 SQIVND (reference sequence). Trimming pared 4 bases from V and 0 bases from J, leaving 7 bases between.

The chain links TRBV6-1 to TRBJ1-5; 7 positions match TRBD1. In germline, CDR1 is MNHNS, CDR2 SASEGT. The V segment lost 6 bases and the J segment 8 bases; nucleotides outside the gene matches: 10. The CDR3 loop spans 14 amino acids. The CDR3 bases are TGTGCCAGCAGGGATACAGGGGTCGATGAGCCCCAGCATTTT. Translated, it gives CASRDTGVDEPQHF.

There are many counts of this clonotype. The rearrangement joins TRBV2 to TRBJ1-5; the D is unclear. Per germline, CDR1 SNHLY and CDR2 FYNNEI. V lost 8 bases and J 7 bases, leaving 12 bases between the germline ends. The length of the CDR3 is 12 residues. The CDR3 coding sequence is TGTGCCAGCTCAGCTACGGAGCAGCCCCAGCATTTT. Translating gives CASSATEQPQHF.